This TCR beta chain was identified in a study of T cell responses to AZD1222 COVID-19 vaccine. TCRdb's copy holds only in-frame clones and misses some; the assay was immunoSEQ multiplex PCR. The sample lists some 150,000 clones; more than 90% were seen once. Germline values: CDR1 MGHRA, CDR2 YSYEKL. There are 14 residues in the CDR3. Trimming took 0 bases from V and 1 from J, leaving 6 bases between them. The rearrangement joins TRBV4-1 to TRBJ1-1; D is unresolved. This sequence originates from an adult who received the AZD1222 COVID-19 vaccine. The sample in question was peripheral blood, obtained 28 days after the second AZD1222 dose. CDR3 protein: CASSQEGKNTEAFF. DNA of the CDR3: TGCGCCAGCAGCCAAGAAGGGAAGAACACTGAAGCTTTCTTT.